This TCR beta chain was identified in a study of regulatory T cells in long-lasting Graves disease. Remarks on this clonotype: The antigen remains undetermined. A junction end diverges from the germline sequence, so it may reflect a read error.

Germline V gives CDR1 MNHEY, CDR2 SMNVEV (reference sequence). This CDR3 has 17 residues. As for time point: newly diagnosed GD, antithyroid drugs for less than 3 months. Isolated PBMC RNA provided the starting material for the TCR library. The authors built TCR beta libraries using iRepertoire HTBI primers and Arm-PCR of CDR3 regions. Under the authors' procedure: Identification across samples found 62 TRBV and roughly 14 TRBJ segments. Each CDR3 protein gets one entry after TCRdb re-called the multiplex PCR reads with MiXCR. The V and J calls here are based on TCRdb, not the publication. The table lists just over 600,000 distinct CDR3 sequences, 16% of them singletons. Study-level points and caveats: Preferential use of TRBV28, TRBJ1-2 and TRBJ2-5 was seen in persistent disease.

This same sample was also taken into another study, of T cells in Graves' hyperthyroidism and ophthalmopathy. This second study notes: Absent ophthalmopathy progression within 18 months defined stable Graves' hyperthyroidism.

V gene TRBV27 combines with J gene TRBJ2-2; TRBD1 or TRBD2 may be the D gene (6 bases each). The material sequenced was peripheral blood mononuclear cells (PBMCs), taken at new diagnosis, from a patient treated with antithyroid drugs. The sequence was obtained from a woman aged 25 to 39 with Graves disease. The CDR3 sequence is CASSQRRKAQGTGGLFF. DNA of the CDR3: TGTGCCAGCAGTCAACGACGGAAGGCCCAGGGGACCGGGGGGCTGTTTTTT.